This T cell receptor beta chain derives from a study of human T cells and chemical hapten exposure. This clonotype showed up many times. Documented time point: patch test 2, 6 weeks after DPC sensitization. Treatment reported: therapeutic diphenylcyclopropenone sensitization with weekly scalp DPC. Ahead of each patch test application, blood was drawn. TCRdb used MiXCR to reprocess the RACE reads, holding one entry per CDR3 protein. This table holds a few hundred thousand distinct CDR3 sequences, about 6.9% found once. This CDR3 contains 13 residues. The V gene's germline CDR1 is MNHEY and CDR2 SVGAGI. Trimming shortened V by 2 bases and J by 7 bases, and 11 bases separated the two germline ends.

The sequencing here drew on whole blood, taken in connection with sensitization to the hapten diphenylcyclopropenone (DPC). The chain combines TRBV6-5 with TRBJ1-1; weak D call: TRBD1 (5 bases). This TCR was sampled from a woman aged 18-29 years with alopecia areata. Some clones in this sample may be carry-over from other donors' samples. CDR3 nucleotides: TGTGCCAGCAGTTACCCAGGGTCGGGTGAAGCTTTCTTT. This codes for CASSYPGSGEAFF.